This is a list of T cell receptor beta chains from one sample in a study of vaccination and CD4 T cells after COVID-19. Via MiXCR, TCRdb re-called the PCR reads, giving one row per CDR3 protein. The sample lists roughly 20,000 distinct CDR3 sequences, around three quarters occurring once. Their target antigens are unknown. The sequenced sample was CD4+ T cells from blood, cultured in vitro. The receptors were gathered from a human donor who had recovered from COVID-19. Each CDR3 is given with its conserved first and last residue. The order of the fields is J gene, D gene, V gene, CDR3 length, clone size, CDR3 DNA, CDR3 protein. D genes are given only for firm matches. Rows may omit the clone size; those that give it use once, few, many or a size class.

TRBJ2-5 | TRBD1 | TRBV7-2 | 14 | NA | TGTGCCAGTAGCTCCAGAGACAGGGCTGCGACCCAGTACTTC | CASSSRDRAATQYF
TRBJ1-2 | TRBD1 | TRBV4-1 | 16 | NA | TGCGCCAGCAGCCAAGGACAGGGGGCGTTAGGCTATGGCTACACCTTC | CASSQGQGALGYGYTF
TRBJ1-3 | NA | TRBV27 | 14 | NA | TGTGCCAGCAGCCGAAAACTCTCTGGAAACACCATATATTTT | CASSRKLSGNTIYF
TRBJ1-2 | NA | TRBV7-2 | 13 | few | TGTGCCAGCAGCTTTTCAGGGAACTATGGCTACACCTTC | CASSFSGNYGYTF
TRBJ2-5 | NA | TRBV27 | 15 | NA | TGTGCCAGCAGTCTCGGGACTCTAAAGGCAGAGACCCAGTACTTC | CASSLGTLKAETQYF
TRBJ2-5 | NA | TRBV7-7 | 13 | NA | TGTGCCAGCAGCTTTGGGGGGCGGGGGACCCAGTACTTC | CASSFGGRGTQYF
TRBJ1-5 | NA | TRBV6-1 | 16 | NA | TGTGCCAGCAGACCCGACACTCCGCTCCCCAATCAGCCCCAGCATTTT | CASRPDTPLPNQPQHF
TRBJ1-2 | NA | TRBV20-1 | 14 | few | TGCAGTGCTAGAGAGACAGGAGCTAACTATGGCTACACCTTC | CSARETGANYGYTF
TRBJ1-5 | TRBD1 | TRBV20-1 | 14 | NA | TGCAGTGCTAGAATCGGACAGGGCAATCAGCCCCAGCATTTT | CSARIGQGNQPQHF
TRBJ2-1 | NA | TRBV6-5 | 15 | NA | TGTGCCAGCAGTTTAGCGGACACCTCCTACAATGAGCAGTTCTTC | CASSLADTSYNEQFF
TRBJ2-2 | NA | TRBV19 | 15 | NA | TGTGCCAGTACCCCCCCCGAGGGAATCCCCGGGGAGCTGTTTTTT | CASTPPEGIPGELFF
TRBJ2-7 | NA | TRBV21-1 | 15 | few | TGTGCCAATGGACTAGCGGGAGAATACTCCTACGAGCAGTACTTC | CANGLAGEYSYEQYF
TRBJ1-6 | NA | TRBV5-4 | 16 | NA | TGTGCCAGCAGCTTTGGGGTGACCAACCCAAATTCACCCCTCCACTTT | CASSFGVTNPNSPLHF
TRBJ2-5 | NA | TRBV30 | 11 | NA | TGTGCCTGGAGTTTAAGAGAGACCCAGTACTTC | CAWSLRETQYF
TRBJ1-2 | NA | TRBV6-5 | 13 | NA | TGTGCCAGCAGTTACTCTCAGGGCTATGGCTACACCTTC | CASSYSQGYGYTF
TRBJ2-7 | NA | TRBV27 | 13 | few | TGTGCCAGCAAGTCTCAGGTCACCTACGAGCAGTACTTC | CASKSQVTYEQYF
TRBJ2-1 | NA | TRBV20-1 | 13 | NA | TGCAGTGCTAGCCAGGGCGCCTACAATGAGCAGTTCTTC | CSASQGAYNEQFF
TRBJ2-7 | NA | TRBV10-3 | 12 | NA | TGTGCCATCAGCATGGTGGGACGGGAGCAGTACTTC | CAISMVGREQYF
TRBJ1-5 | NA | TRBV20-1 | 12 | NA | TGCAGTGCTAGATCCCAGAATCAGCCCCAGCATTTT | CSARSQNQPQHF
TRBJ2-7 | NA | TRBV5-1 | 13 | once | TGCGCCAGCAGCTTGGCGGGAATAAGCGAGCAGTACTTC | CASSLAGISEQYF
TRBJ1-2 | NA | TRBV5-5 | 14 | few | TGTGCCACCCTAAGGGACGAAGCTAACTATGGCTACACCTTC | CATLRDEANYGYTF
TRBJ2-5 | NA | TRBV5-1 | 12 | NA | TGCGCCAGCAGCTGGGCCCCGGAGACCCAGTACTTC | CASSWAPETQYF
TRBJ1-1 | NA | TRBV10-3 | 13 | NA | TGTGCCATCAGTAACAGGGTGGACACTGAAGCTTTCTTT | CAISNRVDTEAFF
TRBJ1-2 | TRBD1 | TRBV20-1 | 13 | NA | TGCAGTGCTGAGGACAGGGTCAACTATGGCTACACCTTC | CSAEDRVNYGYTF
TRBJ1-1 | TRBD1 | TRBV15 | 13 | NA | TGTGCCACCAGCAGAGGCAGGGGGACTGAAGCTTTCTTT | CATSRGRGTEAFF
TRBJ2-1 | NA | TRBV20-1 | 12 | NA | TGCAGTGCTAAAACAATCTTGAATGAGCAGTTCTTC | CSAKTILNEQFF
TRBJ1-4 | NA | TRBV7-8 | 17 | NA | TGTGCCAGCAGCCCTCGGACGGGGCCCACAACTAATGAAAAACTGTTTTTT | CASSPRTGPTTNEKLFF
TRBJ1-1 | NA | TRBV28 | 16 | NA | TGTGCCAGCAGTAGGTCAGGGGTCCGGGTGAACACTGAAGCTTTCTTT | CASSRSGVRVNTEAFF
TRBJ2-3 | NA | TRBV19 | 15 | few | TGTGCCAGTAGTATAGGGCTAGCTCTCGGAGATACGCAGTATTTT | CASSIGLALGDTQYF
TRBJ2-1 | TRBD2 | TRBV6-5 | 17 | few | TGTGCCAGCAGTTACCGCGGGAGGGAGGGGAACTACAATGAGCAGTTCTTC | CASSYRGREGNYNEQFF
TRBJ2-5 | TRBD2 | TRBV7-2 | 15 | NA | TGTGCCAGCAGCTTAGGGGGGGGTATCAGAGAGACCCAGTACTTC | CASSLGGGIRETQYF
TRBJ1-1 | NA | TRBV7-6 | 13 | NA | TGTGCCAGCAGCTTAGAGGCGGGCACTGAAGCTTTCTTT | CASSLEAGTEAFF
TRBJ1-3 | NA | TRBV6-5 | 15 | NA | TGTGCCAGCAGTTACCAGGGATTCTCTGGAAACACCATATATTTT | CASSYQGFSGNTIYF
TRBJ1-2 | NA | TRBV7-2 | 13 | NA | TGTGCCAGCAGCCCAGGGGCTAACTATGGCTACACCTTC | CASSPGANYGYTF
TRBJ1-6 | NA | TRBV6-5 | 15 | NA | TGTGCCAGCAGTTATAGGGACACGAATAATTCACCCCTCCACTTT | CASSYRDTNNSPLHF
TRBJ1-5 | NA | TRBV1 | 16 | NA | TGCACCAGCAGCCAAGATCTACCCCGGGGGGCCCAGCCCCAGCATTTT | CTSSQDLPRGAQPQHF
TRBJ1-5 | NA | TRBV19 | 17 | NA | TGTGCCAGTAGTATTTTCGTAAGGCAGGAGGGTAAACAGCCCCAGCATTTT | CASSIFVRQEGKQPQHF
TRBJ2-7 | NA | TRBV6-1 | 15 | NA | TGTGCCAGCACCAAATCGGGAGGGGGCGGTTACGAGCAGTACTTC | CASTKSGGGGYEQYF
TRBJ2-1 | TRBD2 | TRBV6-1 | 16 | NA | TGTGCCAGCAGTCCTTCCACAGCGGGAAAGTACAATGAGCAGTTCTTC | CASSPSTAGKYNEQFF
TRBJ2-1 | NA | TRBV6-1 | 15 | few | TGTGCCAGCAGCATAAGGTGGGGTTCCTACAATGAGCAGTTCTTC | CASSIRWGSYNEQFF
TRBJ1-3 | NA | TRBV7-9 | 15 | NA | TGTGCCAGCAGCGCGCAGTCAAGCTCTGGAAACACCATATATTTT | CASSAQSSSGNTIYF
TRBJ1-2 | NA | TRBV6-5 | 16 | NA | TGTGCCAGCAGTTACTCGAAGTGGGACACGTTCAACGGCTACACCTTC | CASSYSKWDTFNGYTF
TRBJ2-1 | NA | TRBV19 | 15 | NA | TGTGCCAGTACCTCTAGGAGGGGCGAAGCGAATGAGCAGTTCTTC | CASTSRRGEANEQFF
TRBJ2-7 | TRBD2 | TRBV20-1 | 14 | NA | TGCAGTGCGACTACTAGCGGGAGGACCTACGAGCAGTACTTC | CSATTSGRTYEQYF
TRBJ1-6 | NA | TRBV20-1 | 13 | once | TGCAGTGCTACCGACCCCAGGAATCCACCCCTCCACTTT | CSATDPRNPPLHF
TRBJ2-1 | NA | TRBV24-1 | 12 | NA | TGTGCCACCTCTTCCCCACTCCGGGAGCAGTTCTTC | CATSSPLREQFF
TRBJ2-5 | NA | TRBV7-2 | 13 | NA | TGTGCCAGCAGCCTCGGGGCGGTGGAGACCCAGTACTTC | CASSLGAVETQYF
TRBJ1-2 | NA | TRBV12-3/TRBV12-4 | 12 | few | TGTGCCAGCAGTTACAGTGCCTATGGCTACACCTTC | CASSYSAYGYTF
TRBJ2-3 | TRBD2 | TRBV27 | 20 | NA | TGTGCCAGCAGTAGCTCAGTGGCTAGCGGGAGGGCCCGGTTCGCAGATACGCAGTATTTT | CASSSSVASGRARFADTQYF
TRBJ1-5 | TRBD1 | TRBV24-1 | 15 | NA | TGTGCCACCAGTGATCCCGGACAGGGCAATCAGCCCCAGCATTTT | CATSDPGQGNQPQHF
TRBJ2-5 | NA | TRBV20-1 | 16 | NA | TGCAGTGCTAGAGATCCGGGGCAGGGGCCCAGGGAGACCCAGTACTTC | CSARDPGQGPRETQYF
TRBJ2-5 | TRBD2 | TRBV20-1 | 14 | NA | TGCAGTGCTAGTGCCGGGAGCGGGGCCGGGACCCAGTACTTC | CSASAGSGAGTQYF